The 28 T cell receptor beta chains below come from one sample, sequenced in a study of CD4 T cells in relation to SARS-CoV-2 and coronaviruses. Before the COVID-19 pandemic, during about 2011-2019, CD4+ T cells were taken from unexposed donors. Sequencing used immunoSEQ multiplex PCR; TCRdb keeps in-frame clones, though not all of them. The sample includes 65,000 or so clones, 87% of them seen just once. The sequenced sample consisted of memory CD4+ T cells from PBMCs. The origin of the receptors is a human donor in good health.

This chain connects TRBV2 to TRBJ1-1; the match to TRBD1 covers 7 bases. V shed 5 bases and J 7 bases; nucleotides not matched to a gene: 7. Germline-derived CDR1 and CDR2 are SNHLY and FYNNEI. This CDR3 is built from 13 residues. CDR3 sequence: CASSLGQTLEAFF. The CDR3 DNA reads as TGTGCCAGCAGTTTGGGACAGACCCTTGAAGCTTTCTTT.

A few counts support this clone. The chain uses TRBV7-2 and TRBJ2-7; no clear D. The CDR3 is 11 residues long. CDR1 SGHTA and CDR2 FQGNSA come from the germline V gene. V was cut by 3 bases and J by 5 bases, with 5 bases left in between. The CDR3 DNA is TGTGCCAGCAGCTTCCATAACGAGCAGTACTTC. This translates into CASSFHNEQYF.

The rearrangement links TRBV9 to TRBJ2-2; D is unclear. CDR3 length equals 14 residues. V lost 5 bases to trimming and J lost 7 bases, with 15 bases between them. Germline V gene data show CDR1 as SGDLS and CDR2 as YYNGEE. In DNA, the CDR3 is TGTGCCAGCAGTGAGCTTTCTGGCCGCGGGGAGCTGTTTTTT. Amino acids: CASSELSGRGELFF.

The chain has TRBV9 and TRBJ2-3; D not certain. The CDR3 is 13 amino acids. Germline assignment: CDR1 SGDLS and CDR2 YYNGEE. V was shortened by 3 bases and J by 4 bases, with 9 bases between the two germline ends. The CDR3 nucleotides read TGTGCCAGCAGCGCGAGTAGGGCAGATACGCAGTATTTT. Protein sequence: CASSASRADTQYF.

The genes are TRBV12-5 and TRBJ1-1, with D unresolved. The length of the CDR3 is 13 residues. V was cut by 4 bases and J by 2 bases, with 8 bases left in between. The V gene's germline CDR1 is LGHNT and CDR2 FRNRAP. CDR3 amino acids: CASGSFDNTEAFF. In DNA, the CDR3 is TGTGCTAGTGGTTCTTTTGATAACACTGAAGCTTTCTTT.

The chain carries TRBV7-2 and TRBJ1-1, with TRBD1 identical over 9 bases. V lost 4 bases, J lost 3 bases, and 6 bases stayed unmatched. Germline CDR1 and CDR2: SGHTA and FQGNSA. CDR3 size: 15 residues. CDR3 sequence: CASSWVQGADTEAFF. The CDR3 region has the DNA TGTGCCAGCAGCTGGGTACAGGGGGCAGACACTGAAGCTTTCTTT.

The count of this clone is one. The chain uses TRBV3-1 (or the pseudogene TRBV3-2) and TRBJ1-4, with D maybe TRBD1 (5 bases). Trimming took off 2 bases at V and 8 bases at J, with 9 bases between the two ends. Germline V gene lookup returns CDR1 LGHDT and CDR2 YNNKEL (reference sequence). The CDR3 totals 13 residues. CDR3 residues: CASSQIRGEKLFF. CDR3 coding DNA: TGTGCCAGCAGCCAAATTCGGGGGGAAAAACTGTTTTTT.

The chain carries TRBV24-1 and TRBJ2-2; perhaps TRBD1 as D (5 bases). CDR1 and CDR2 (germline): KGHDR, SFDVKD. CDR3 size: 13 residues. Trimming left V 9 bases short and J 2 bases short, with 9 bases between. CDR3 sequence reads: CATQGHNTGELFF. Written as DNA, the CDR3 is TGTGCCACCCAAGGACACAACACCGGGGAGCTGTTTTTT.

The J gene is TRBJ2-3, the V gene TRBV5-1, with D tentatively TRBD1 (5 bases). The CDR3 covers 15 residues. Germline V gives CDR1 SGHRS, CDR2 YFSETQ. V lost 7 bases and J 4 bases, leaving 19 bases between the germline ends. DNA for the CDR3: TGCGCCAGCGGTAGACAGACAGCATCCTCAGATACGCAGTATTTT. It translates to CASGRQTASSDTQYF.

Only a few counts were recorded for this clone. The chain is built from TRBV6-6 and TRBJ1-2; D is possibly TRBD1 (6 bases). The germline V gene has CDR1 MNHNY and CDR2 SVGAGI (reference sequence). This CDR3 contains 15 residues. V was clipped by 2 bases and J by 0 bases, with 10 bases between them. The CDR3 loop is CASSYPQGSNYGYTF. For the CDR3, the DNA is TGTGCCAGCAGTTACCCCCAGGGGTCTAACTATGGCTACACCTTC.

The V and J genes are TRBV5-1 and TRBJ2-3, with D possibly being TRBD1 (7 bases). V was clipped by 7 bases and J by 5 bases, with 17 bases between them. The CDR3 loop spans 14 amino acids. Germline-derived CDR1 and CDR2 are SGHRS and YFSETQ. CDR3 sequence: CASGVTGTGDTQYF. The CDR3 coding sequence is TGCGCCAGCGGCGTGACAGGGACTGGAGATACGCAGTATTTT.

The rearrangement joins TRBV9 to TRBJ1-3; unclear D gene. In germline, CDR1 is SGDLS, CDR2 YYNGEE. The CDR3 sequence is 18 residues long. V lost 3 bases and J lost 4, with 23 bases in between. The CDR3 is CASSAGGFNRMSGNTIYF. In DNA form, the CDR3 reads TGTGCCAGCAGCGCTGGAGGGTTTAATCGGATGTCGGGAAACACCATATATTTT.

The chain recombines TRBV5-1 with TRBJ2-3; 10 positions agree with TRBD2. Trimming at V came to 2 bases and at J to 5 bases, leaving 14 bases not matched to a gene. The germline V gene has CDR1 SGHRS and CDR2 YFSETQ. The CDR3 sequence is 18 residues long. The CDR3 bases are TGCGCCAGCAGCTTACCAAATTCAGCGGGAGGGACGGGAGATACGCAGTATTTT. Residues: CASSLPNSAGGTGDTQYF.

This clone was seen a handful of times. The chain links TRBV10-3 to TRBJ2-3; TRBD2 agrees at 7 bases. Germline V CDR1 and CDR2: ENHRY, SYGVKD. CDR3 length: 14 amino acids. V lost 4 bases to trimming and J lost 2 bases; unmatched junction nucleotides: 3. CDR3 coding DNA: TGTGCCATCAGTGCGAGCGGGGTCACAGATACGCAGTATTTT. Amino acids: CAISASGVTDTQYF.

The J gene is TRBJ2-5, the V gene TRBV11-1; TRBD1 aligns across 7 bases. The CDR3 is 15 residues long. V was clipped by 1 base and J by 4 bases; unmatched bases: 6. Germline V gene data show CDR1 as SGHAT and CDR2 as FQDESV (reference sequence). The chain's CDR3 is CASSLGSRGTETQYF. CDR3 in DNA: TGTGCCAGCAGCTTAGGGAGCAGGGGGACAGAGACCCAGTACTTC.

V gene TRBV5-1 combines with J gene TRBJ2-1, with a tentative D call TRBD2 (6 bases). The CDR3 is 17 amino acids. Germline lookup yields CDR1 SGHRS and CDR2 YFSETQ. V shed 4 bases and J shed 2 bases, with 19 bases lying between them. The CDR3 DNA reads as TGCGCCAGCAGCCAGGTCCTCGGGGGTACAGCCTACAATGAGCAGTTCTTC. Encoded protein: CASSQVLGGTAYNEQFF.

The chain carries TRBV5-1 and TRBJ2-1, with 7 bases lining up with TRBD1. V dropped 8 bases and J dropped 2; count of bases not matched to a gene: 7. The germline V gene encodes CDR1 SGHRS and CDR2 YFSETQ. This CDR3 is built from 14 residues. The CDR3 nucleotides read TGCGCCAGTTCCACAGGGGATCCCTACAATGAGCAGTTCTTC. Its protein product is CASSTGDPYNEQFF.

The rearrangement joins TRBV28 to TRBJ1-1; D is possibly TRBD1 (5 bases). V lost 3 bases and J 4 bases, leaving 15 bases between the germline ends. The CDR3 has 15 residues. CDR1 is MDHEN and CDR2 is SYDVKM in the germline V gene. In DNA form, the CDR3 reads TGTGCCAGCAGTTTTAGCGGGGCGCTGGTCACTGAAGCTTTCTTT. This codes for CASSFSGALVTEAFF.

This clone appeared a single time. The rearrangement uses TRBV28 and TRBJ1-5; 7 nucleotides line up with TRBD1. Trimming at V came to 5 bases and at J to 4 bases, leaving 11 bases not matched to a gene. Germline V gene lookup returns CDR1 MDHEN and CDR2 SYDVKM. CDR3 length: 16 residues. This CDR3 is CASSKKLDRKNQPQHF. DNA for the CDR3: TGTGCCAGCAGTAAAAAGTTGGACAGGAAGAATCAGCCCCAGCATTTT.

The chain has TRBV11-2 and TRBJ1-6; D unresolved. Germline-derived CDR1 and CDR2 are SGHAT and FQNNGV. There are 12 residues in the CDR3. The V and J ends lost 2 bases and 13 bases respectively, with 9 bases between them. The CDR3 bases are TGTGCCAGCAGCTTATTAGGCAGCCCCCTCCACTTT. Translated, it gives CASSLLGSPLHF.

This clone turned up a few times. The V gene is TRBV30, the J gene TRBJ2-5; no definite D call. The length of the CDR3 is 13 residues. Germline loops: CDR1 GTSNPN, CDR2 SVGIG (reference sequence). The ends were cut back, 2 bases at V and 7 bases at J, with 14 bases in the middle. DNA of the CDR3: TGTGCCTGGAGTCACTCAGATAGAAGGACCCAGTACTTC. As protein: CAWSHSDRRTQYF.

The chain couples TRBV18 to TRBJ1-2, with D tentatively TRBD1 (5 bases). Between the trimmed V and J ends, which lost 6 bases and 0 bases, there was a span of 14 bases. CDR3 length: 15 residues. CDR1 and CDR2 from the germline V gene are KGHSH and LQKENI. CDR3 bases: TGTGCCAGCTCTGGGGCTCAGCGAGCTAACTATGGCTACACCTTC. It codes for CASSGAQRANYGYTF. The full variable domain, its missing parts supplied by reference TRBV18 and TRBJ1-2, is NAGVMQNPRHLVRRRGQEARLRCSPMKGHSHVYWYRQLPEEGLKFMVYLQKENIIDESGMPKERFSAEFPKEGPSILRIQQVVRGDSAAYFCASSGAQRANYGYTFGSGTRLTVV.

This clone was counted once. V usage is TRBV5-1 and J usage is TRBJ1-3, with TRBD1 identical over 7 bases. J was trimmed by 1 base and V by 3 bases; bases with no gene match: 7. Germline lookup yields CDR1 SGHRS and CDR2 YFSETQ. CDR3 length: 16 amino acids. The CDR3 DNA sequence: TGCGCCAGCAGCTCTAGACAGGGTGTATCTGGAAACACCATATATTTT. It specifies CASSSRQGVSGNTIYF.

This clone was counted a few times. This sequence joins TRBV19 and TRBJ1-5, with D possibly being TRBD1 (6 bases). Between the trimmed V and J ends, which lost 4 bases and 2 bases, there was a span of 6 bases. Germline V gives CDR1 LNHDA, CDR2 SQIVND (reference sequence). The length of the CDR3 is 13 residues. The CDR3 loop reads CASSRQGNQPQHF. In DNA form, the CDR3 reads TGTGCCAGTAGTAGACAGGGCAATCAGCCCCAGCATTTT.

CDR3 sequence: CSVDRVLGETQYF. CDR3 sequence (DNA): TGCAGCGTAGACAGGGTTTTAGGGGAGACCCAGTACTTC. The chain has TRBV29-1 and TRBJ2-5, with 7 bases fitting TRBD1. The CDR3 totals 13 residues. V lost 6 bases and J lost 5; bases outside the gene matches: 9. Germline V gene lookup returns CDR1 SQVTM and CDR2 ANQGSEA.

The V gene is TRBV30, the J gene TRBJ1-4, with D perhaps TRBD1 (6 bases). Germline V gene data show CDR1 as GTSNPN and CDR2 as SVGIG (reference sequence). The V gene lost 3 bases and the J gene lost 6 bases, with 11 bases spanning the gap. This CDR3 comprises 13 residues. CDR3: CAWSRGRHEKLFF. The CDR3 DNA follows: TGTGCCTGGAGCCGGGGGCGCCATGAAAAACTGTTTTTT.

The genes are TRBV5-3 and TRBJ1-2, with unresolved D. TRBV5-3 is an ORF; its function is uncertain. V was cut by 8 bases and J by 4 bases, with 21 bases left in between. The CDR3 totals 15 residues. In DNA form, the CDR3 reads TGTGCCAGTGCCGGACCGTATCCACAGCCCTATGGCTACACCTTC. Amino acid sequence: CASAGPYPQPYGYTF.

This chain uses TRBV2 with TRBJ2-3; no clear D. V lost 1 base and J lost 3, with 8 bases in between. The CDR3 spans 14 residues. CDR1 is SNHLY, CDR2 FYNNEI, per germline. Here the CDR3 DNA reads TGTGCCAGCAGTGAAGGATCTACTACAGATACGCAGTATTTT. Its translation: CASSEGSTTDTQYF.